The 7 T cell receptor beta chains below come from one sample, sequenced in a study of regulatory T cells in long-lasting Graves disease. Documented time point: persistent/refractory GD, antithyroid drugs over 5 years with positive TRAb. RNA isolated from PBMCs was used to make the TCR library. Library construction for TCR beta used iRepertoire HTBI primers and Arm-PCR of CDR3 regions. A single record per CDR3 protein comes from TCRdb applying MiXCR to the multiplex PCR reads. This table has approximately 290,000 distinct CDR3 sequences, approximately 20% appearing once. This material consisted of peripheral blood mononuclear cells (PBMCs), taken when the disease was refractory, from a patient treated with antithyroid drugs. These TCRs come from a female donor with Graves disease.

This clonotype has a count of ten or more. The chain couples TRBV28 to TRBJ2-2; 7 positions agree with TRBD2. The V segment lost 4 bases and the J segment 6 bases; nucleotides outside the gene matches: 23. CDR1 and CDR2 (germline): MDHEN, SYDVKM. The CDR3 covers 20 residues. The CDR3 DNA sequence: TGTGCCAGCAGTTCCTACCTACCGCGTATGGGAGCGGGACCTCCCGGGGAGCTGTTTTTT. Its protein product is CASSSYLPRMGAGPPGELFF.

Comment on this clonotype: This sequence may be a read error, since a much larger clone differs from it by one base. The chain joins TRBV12-3 or TRBV12-4 to TRBJ1-1; 9 bases are shared with TRBD1. V was clipped by 4 bases and J by 5 bases; unmatched bases: 2. The CDR3 is 13 amino acids. The CDR3 DNA reads TGTGCCAGCAGTTGGGACAGGGAGACTGAAGCTTTCTTT. It is translated as CASSWDRETEAFF.

The V and J genes are TRBV7-9 and TRBJ1-1, with a weak D call TRBD1 (5 bases). The V and J ends lost 1 base and 1 base respectively, with 13 bases between them. The CDR3 consists of 16 residues. The germline CDR1 and CDR2 sequences are SEHNR and FQNEAQ (reference sequence). CDR3 sequence (DNA): TGTGCCAGCAGCTTAGGGAGGGGAGGCGGGAACACTGAAGCTTTCTTT. Its translation is CASSLGRGGGNTEAFF.

With regard to this clonotype: It may be a read error: a sequence one base away is much more abundant. The chain recombines TRBV29-1 with TRBJ2-5, with 12 nucleotides matching TRBD2. CDR1 and CDR2 from the germline V gene are SQVTM and ANQGSEA. This CDR3 has 17 residues. This CDR3 is CSARTQSTSGSQGTQYF. In DNA form, the CDR3 reads TGCAGCGCCCGCACCCAATCGACTAGCGGGAGCCAAGGGACCCAGTACTTC.

This clonotype was seen just once. The rearrangement uses TRBV19 and TRBJ1-2; unclear D gene. V dropped 3 bases and J dropped 0 bases, with 5 bases sitting between them. The CDR3 is 13 amino acids. Germline values: CDR1 LNHDA, CDR2 SQIVND (reference sequence). CDR3 DNA: TGTGCCAGTAGTATTGGTTCTAACTATGGCTACACCTTC. Its translation is CASSIGSNYGYTF.

V gene TRBV3-1 combines with J gene TRBJ2-7; D gene ambiguous. The CDR3 is 15 amino acids. Germline lookup yields CDR1 LGHDT and CDR2 YNNKEL (reference sequence). V lost 1 base and J lost 6, with 16 bases in between. The DNA for the CDR3 is TGTGCCAGCAGCCAAGCAGGCACGCCTGTCGGCGAGCAGTACTTC. As protein: CASSQAGTPVGEQYF.

To note about this clonotype: Possible read error: a much larger clone is one base away. The chain is built from TRBV2 and TRBJ2-4, with 8 bases identical to TRBD1. With 6 bases clipped from V and 3 bases from J, the junction kept 7 bases outside the gene matches. CDR3 length equals 15 residues. CDR1 SNHLY and CDR2 FYNNEI come from the germline V gene. CDR3 protein: CASSKDRAGKNIQYF. The CDR3 bases are TGTGCCAGCAGCAAGGACAGGGCGGGCAAAAACATTCAGTACTTC.